This T cell receptor (beta chain) was captured by sequencing in a study of control samples from healthy donors and cancer patients. The data were produced by immunoSEQ multiplex PCR, yet TCRdb's version contains in-frame clones alone and is incomplete. The data hold 110,000 or so clones, with about four fifths observed a single time. Source material: blood. This receptor was taken from a woman aged 45-60 years in good health.

The DNA of the CDR3 is TGTGCCAGTAGAAATGCGTTTGGGGAGCAGTACTTC. As protein: CASRNAFGEQYF. The chain has TRBV28 and TRBJ2-7, with no clear D. Germline assignment: CDR1 MDHEN and CDR2 SYDVKM. The germline V and J ends were trimmed by 9 bases and 7 bases, with 16 bases remaining between them. The CDR3 spans 12 residues.